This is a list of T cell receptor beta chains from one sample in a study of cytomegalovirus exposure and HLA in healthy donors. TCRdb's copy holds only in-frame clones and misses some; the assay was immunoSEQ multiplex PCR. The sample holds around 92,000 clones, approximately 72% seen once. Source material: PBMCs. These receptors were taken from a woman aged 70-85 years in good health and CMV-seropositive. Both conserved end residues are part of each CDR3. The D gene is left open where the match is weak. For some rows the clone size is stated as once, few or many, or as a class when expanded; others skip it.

CASSRTGVWQKNEQFF | TGTGCCAGCAGTCGGACAGGGGTGTGGCAAAAAAATGAGCAGTTCTTC | NA | TRBJ2-1 | TRBD1 | TRBV28
CASSPTGVPMNTEAFF | TGTGCCAGCTCACCCACGGGAGTTCCCATGAACACTGAAGCTTTCTTT | NA | TRBJ1-1 | NA | TRBV18
CASSPRLTVNTEAFF | TGTGCCAGCAGCCCCCGACTGACAGTTAACACTGAAGCTTTCTTT | NA | TRBJ1-1 | NA | TRBV13
CASSPTGGGYEQYF | TGCGCCAGCAGCCCCACAGGGGGGGGCTACGAGCAGTACTTC | NA | TRBJ2-7 | NA | TRBV4-3
CASSLSRGGYGYTF | TGTGCCAGCAGTTTATCGCGGGGCGGCTATGGCTACACCTTC | NA | TRBJ1-2 | NA | TRBV27
CASSARGLAFDGEQYF | TGTGCCAGCAGCGCCCGGGGACTGGCGTTCGACGGCGAGCAGTACTTC | few | TRBJ2-7 | NA | TRBV11-2
CASSSDRGLGEQYF | TGCGCCAGCAGCTCGGACAGGGGCTTGGGCGAGCAGTACTTC | few | TRBJ2-7 | TRBD1 | TRBV5-1
CASSISSQGAADGYTF | TGTGCCAGCAGCATTAGTTCCCAGGGGGCGGCGGATGGCTACACCTTC | NA | TRBJ1-2 | TRBD1 | TRBV7-9
CSAGDRARDGYTF | TGCAGCGCAGGGGACAGAGCGAGAGATGGCTACACCTTC | NA | TRBJ1-2 | TRBD1 | TRBV29-1
CASSQGLAGGPGDNEQFF | TGTGCCAGCAGCCAGGGACTAGCGGGAGGGCCTGGGGACAATGAGCAGTTCTTC | NA | TRBJ2-1 | TRBD2 | TRBV11-3
CAISDSAFSGNTIYF | TGTGCCATCAGTGACAGCGCCTTCTCTGGAAACACCATATATTTT | NA | TRBJ1-3 | NA | TRBV10-3
CASSVVSKETQYF | TGTGCCAGCAGCGTAGTGTCTAAAGAGACCCAGTACTTC | NA | TRBJ2-5 | NA | TRBV9
CASSHTGTGSNQPQHF | TGCGCCAGCAGCCACACCGGGACAGGGAGCAATCAGCCCCAGCATTTT | NA | TRBJ1-5 | TRBD1 | TRBV4-1
CASSVVGGVSGELFF | TGTGCCAGCAGCGTAGTTGGAGGGGTAAGCGGGGAGCTGTTTTTT | few | TRBJ2-2 | NA | TRBV9